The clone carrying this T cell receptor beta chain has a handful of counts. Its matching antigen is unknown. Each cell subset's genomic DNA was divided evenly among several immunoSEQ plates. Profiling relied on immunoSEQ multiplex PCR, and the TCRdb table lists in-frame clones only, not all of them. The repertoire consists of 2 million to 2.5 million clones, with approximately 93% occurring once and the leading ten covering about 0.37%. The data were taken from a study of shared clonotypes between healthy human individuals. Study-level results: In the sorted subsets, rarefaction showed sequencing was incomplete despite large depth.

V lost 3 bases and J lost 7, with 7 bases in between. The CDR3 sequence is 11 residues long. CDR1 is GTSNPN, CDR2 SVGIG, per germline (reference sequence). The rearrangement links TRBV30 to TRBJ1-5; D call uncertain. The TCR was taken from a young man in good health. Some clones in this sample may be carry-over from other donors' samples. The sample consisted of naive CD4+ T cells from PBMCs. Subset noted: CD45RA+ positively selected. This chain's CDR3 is CAWRKVQPQHF. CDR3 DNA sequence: TGTGCCTGGAGAAAAGTCCAGCCCCAGCATTTT.